The sequence of this T cell receptor (beta chain) was determined in a study of beta chain features in type 1 diabetes. CDR3 length: 16 amino acids. Germline loops: CDR1 MNHEY, CDR2 SMNVEV (reference sequence). The V end lost 8 bases, the J end lost 6 bases, and 22 bases lay between the germline ends. Isolated RNA was reverse transcribed in full, so expressed TCRB transcripts were sequenced. Profiling relied on immunoSEQ multiplex PCR, and the TCRdb table lists in-frame clones only, not all of them. Of some 220,000 clones listed, about a tenth were seen once; the top ten hold 1% to 1.5%. The specimen sequenced was central memory CD4+ T cells from blood. The sequence was obtained from a man aged 18 to 29 in good health. This chain links TRBV27 with TRBJ2-2; either TRBD1 or TRBD2 may supply D (5 bases each). The CDR3 region has the DNA TGTGCCAGCTCAAGGAGGTTGGCCCAGGGAGCCGGGGAGCTGTTTTTT. Translated, it gives CASSRRLAQGAGELFF.